Presented here are 12 T cell receptor beta chains from one specimen sequenced in a study of blood T cell repertoires in COVID-19. TCRdb keeps only in-frame clones here, not all; method: immunoSEQ multiplex PCR. The sample lists about 430,000 clones, over 75% seen once, with more than 0.9% in the top ten. The sample was PBMCs or T cells enriched from blood (not recorded which). The receptor set was obtained from a woman aged 25 to 39 with acute COVID-19.

The DNA for the CDR3 is TGCGCCAGCAGTGGGGACAGATCCTACAATGAGCAGTTCTTC. It is translated as CASSGDRSYNEQFF. The V call is TRBV23-1, the J call TRBJ2-1; TRBD1 aligns across 7 bases. TRBV23-1 falls under the ORF class, with uncertain function. This CDR3 is built from 14 residues. With V trimmed by 5 bases and J by 1 base, 2 bases remained unmatched.

The V and J genes are TRBV10-1 and TRBJ2-3; TRBD1 matches 7 bases. Trimming cost V 10 bases and J 3 bases; bases outside gene matches: 7. Germline values: CDR1 WNHNN, CDR2 SYGVQD (reference sequence). The CDR3 consists of 13 residues. CDR3 loop: CATRDRPTDTQYF. The CDR3 nucleotides read TGCGCCACCCGGGACAGACCAACAGATACGCAGTATTTT.

This clone has more than one count but fewer than ten. The chain combines TRBV7-9 with TRBJ1-2; 7 bases fit TRBD1. Germline values: CDR1 SEHNR, CDR2 FQNEAQ (reference sequence). The J segment lost 4 bases and the V segment lost 3 bases, leaving 11 bases of the junction unmatched. There are 16 residues in the CDR3. The CDR3 reads CASSLYPGDSFYGYTF. The CDR3 bases are TGTGCCAGCAGCTTGTATCCCGGGGACAGCTTCTATGGCTACACCTTC. Using reference TRBV7-9 and TRBJ1-2 for the parts outside the CDR3, the full variable domain is DTGVSQNPRHKITKRGQNVTFRCDPISEHNRLYWYRQTLGQGPEFLTYFQNEAQLEKSRLLSDRFSAERPKGSFSTLEIQRTEQGDSAMYLCASSLYPGDSFYGYTFGSGTRLTVV.

This clone was seen only once. The chain uses TRBV28 and TRBJ1-1, with D possibly TRBD1 on 5 matching bases. CDR3 length: 11 amino acids. Germline CDR1 is MDHEN and CDR2 is SYDVKM. Trimming took 7 bases from V and 7 from J, leaving 10 bases between them. The CDR3, as DNA: TGTGCCAGCACACGGACAAATGAAGCTTTCTTT. The encoded protein is CASTRTNEAFF.

The CDR3 DNA sequence: TGCGCCAGCAGCTTGTTGCGGGGGGGCCGAGAGCAGTTCTTC. Protein sequence: CASSLLRGGREQFF. V gene TRBV5-1 combines with J gene TRBJ2-1, with TRBD2 matching over 9 bases. V was pared by 1 base and J by 10 bases, with 6 bases of the junction left unmatched. CDR1 is SGHRS, CDR2 YFSETQ, per germline. This CDR3 region has 14 residues.

The V and J genes are TRBV19 and TRBJ2-7; 7 bases fit TRBD1. The CDR3 has 17 amino acids. Germline CDR1 LNHDA, CDR2 SQIVND (reference sequence). Trimming took 4 bases from V and 3 from J; bases not matched to a gene: 15. CDR3 sequence: CASSTSQPGTVVYEQYF. The CDR3 DNA sequence: TGTGCCAGTAGTACCAGCCAACCCGGGACAGTAGTCTACGAGCAGTACTTC.

This chain connects TRBV6-6 to TRBJ2-7, with a possible D match to TRBD1 (5 bases). The V end was cut by 2 bases, the J end by 3 bases, with 8 bases between. From germline, CDR1 is MNHNY and CDR2 SVGAGI (reference sequence). The CDR3 spans 13 residues. CDR3 coding DNA: TGTGCCAGCAGTTACCGGCAGGGCTACGAGCAGTACTTC. This codes for CASSYRQGYEQYF.

This chain connects TRBV2 to TRBJ2-7; a possible D gene is TRBD1 (5 bases). CDR3 size: 12 residues. Germline-derived CDR1 and CDR2 are SNHLY and FYNNEI. Deletions cut 5 bases from V and 1 base from J, with 6 bases between. Written as DNA, the CDR3 is TGTGCCAGCAGTCGACAGTCCTACGAGCAGTACTTC. Its protein is CASSRQSYEQYF.

V usage is TRBV9 and J usage is TRBJ1-1; possible D gene TRBD1, 6 bases. The germline gives CDR1 SGDLS, CDR2 YYNGEE. V lost 4 bases, J lost 2 bases, and 9 bases lay in between. The CDR3 is 13 amino acids. In DNA form, the CDR3 reads TGTGCCAGCAGCACACAGGGAAACACTGAAGCTTTCTTT. It specifies CASSTQGNTEAFF.

The chain is built from TRBV2 and TRBJ1-2; 9 nucleotides agree with TRBD1. This CDR3 has 13 amino acids. J was trimmed by 7 bases and V by 6 bases; bases with no gene match: 6. The germline V gene has CDR1 SNHLY and CDR2 FYNNEI. The CDR3 loop reads CASRRQGVIGYTF. The CDR3 coding sequence is TGTGCCAGCAGAAGACAGGGGGTAATTGGCTACACCTTC.

This chain joins TRBV3-1 (or the pseudogene TRBV3-2) and TRBJ2-7, with a tentative D call TRBD1 (6 bases). The CDR3 is made up of 11 amino acids. Per the germline V gene, CDR1 is LGHDT and CDR2 is YNNKEL (reference sequence). V was clipped by 8 bases and J by 6 bases, with 11 bases between them. The CDR3 spells CASGRGGEQYF. The CDR3 DNA reads as TGTGCCAGCGGCAGGGGCGGCGAGCAGTACTTC.

The rearrangement links TRBV20-1 to TRBJ1-1, with a weak D call TRBD1 (5 bases). The CDR3 consists of 15 residues. The V gene lost 3 bases and the J gene lost 2 bases, with 16 bases spanning the gap. The V gene's germline CDR1 is DFQATT and CDR2 SNEGSKA (reference sequence). CDR3 amino acids: CSASSLGRGNTEAFF. As DNA, the CDR3 is TGCAGTGCTAGTTCCCTCGGGAGGGGCAACACTGAAGCTTTCTTT.